The next 14 T cell receptor beta chains were all read from a single sample in a study of T-cell memory formation after mild COVID-19. TCRdb fed the 5' RACE reads into MiXCR, producing one record per CDR3 protein. The sample carries 450,000 to 650,000 distinct CDR3 sequences, under 20% recorded once. Material for sequencing was PBMCs or a T cell subset sorted from them (not recorded which). These receptors were obtained from an adult woman who had mild COVID-19 (a few samples of this study predate the infection). Cell type and time point are not known.

This clonotype came up once. This chain links TRBV11-2 with TRBJ2-3; possibly TRBD1 for D (5 bases). Looked up from germline, CDR1 is SGHAT and CDR2 is FQNNGV. The CDR3 is made up of 16 amino acids. V gave up 1 base and J gave up 0 bases, with 11 bases separating them. The CDR3 nucleotides read TGTGCCAGCAGCTTAGTTGGGGCCTCTAGCACAGATACGCAGTATTTT. Amino acid sequence: CASSLVGASSTDTQYF.

This clonotype has a handful of counts. This sequence joins TRBV24-1 and TRBJ2-1; D gene uncertain. There are 12 residues in the CDR3. Germline CDR1 reads KGHDR; CDR2 reads SFDVKD. V was clipped by 4 bases and J by 4 bases, with 4 bases between them. The CDR3 spells CATSDPYNEQFF. The CDR3 region has the DNA TGTGCCACCAGTGACCCATACAATGAGCAGTTCTTC.

The sample holds a few counts of this clonotype. J is TRBJ2-1 and V is TRBV6-4; D may be TRBD2 (7 bases). Germline lookup yields CDR1 MRHNA and CDR2 SNTAGT. The germline V and J ends were trimmed by 6 bases and 8 bases, with 17 bases remaining between them. The CDR3 has 14 residues. CDR3 amino acids: CASRGGGGSDEQFF. The CDR3 nucleotides read TGTGCCAGCAGGGGAGGGGGGGGCAGCGATGAGCAGTTCTTC.

This clonotype has more than one count but fewer than ten. The genes are TRBV4-1 and TRBJ2-2; D is unclear. V shed 4 bases and J shed 5 bases, with 17 bases lying between them. Germline CDR1 reads MGHRA; CDR2 reads YSYEKL. This CDR3 is built from 16 residues. DNA of the CDR3: TGCGCCAGCAGCCGAGCCCAAGGGTATATGACCGGGGAGCTGTTTTTT. Residues: CASSRAQGYMTGELFF.

The chain carries TRBV5-1 and TRBJ2-7; 10 positions agree with TRBD2. The CDR3 length is 16 residues. In germline, CDR1 is SGHRS, CDR2 YFSETQ. Trimming at V came to 4 bases and at J to 7 bases, leaving 14 bases not matched to a gene. The CDR3 region has the DNA TGCGCCAGCAGCCTTAGCGGGGGGCCCGACGTGTCGGAGCAGTACTTC. Amino acids: CASSLSGGPDVSEQYF.

The genes are TRBV3-1 and TRBJ2-5; 8 bases line up with TRBD2. V gave up 3 bases and J gave up 3 bases; unmatched junction bases: 0. This CDR3 has 13 residues. Germline lookup yields CDR1 LGHDT and CDR2 YNNKEL (reference sequence). For the CDR3, the DNA is TGTGCCAGCAGCCACGGGGGGGAAGAGACCCAGTACTTC. Encoded protein: CASSHGGEETQYF.

This sequence joins TRBV6-2 or TRBV6-3 and TRBJ1-2; D remains unclear. CDR3 length: 14 amino acids. Germline V gene sequence: CDR1 MNHEY, CDR2 SVGEGT. The V gene lost 2 bases and the J gene lost 5 bases, with 12 bases spanning the gap. The CDR3 here is CASSYGGEIYGYTF. CDR3 sequence (DNA): TGTGCCAGCAGTTACGGCGGAGAGATTTATGGCTACACCTTC.

This clonotype was detected only a few times. The chain links TRBV9 to TRBJ2-3, with 11 bases that match TRBD2. Trimming removed 2 bases from V and 2 bases from J; junction bases left unmatched: 4. The CDR3 is 16 residues long. From germline, CDR1 is SGDLS and CDR2 YYNGEE. CDR3 nucleotide sequence: TGTGCCAGCAGCGTTAGCGGGGGGGATACCACAGATACGCAGTATTTT. It specifies CASSVSGGDTTDTQYF.

The rearrangement joins TRBV7-2 to TRBJ1-1; D remains unclear. Trimming took off 3 bases at V and 2 bases at J, with 16 bases between the two ends. There are 16 residues in the CDR3. CDR1 is SGHTA and CDR2 is FQGNSA in the germline V gene. As DNA, the CDR3 is TGTGCCAGCAGCTTGAACTCGGGCTTAGGAAACACTGAAGCTTTCTTT. Amino acids: CASSLNSGLGNTEAFF.

V gene TRBV10-3 combines with J gene TRBJ2-3; TRBD1 aligns across 12 bases. The germline CDR1 and CDR2 sequences are ENHRY and SYGVKD. This CDR3 comprises 15 residues. V gave up 3 bases and J gave up 4 bases; unmatched junction bases: 2. The CDR3 DNA reads TGTGCCATCAGTGACCGGGACAGGGGGCCAGATACGCAGTATTTT. Amino acids: CAISDRDRGPDTQYF.

In its sample, this clonotype was seen a few times. This chain uses TRBV7-9 with TRBJ2-3, with a tentative D call TRBD2 (6 bases). Trimming stripped 2 bases from V and 2 bases from J, with 11 bases between. The CDR3 is 15 amino acids. Germline V gene lookup returns CDR1 SEHNR and CDR2 FQNEAQ (reference sequence). The DNA for the CDR3 is TGTGCCAGCAGCTTAAAGCTAGCGCCCACAGATACGCAGTATTTT. It translates to CASSLKLAPTDTQYF.

The rearrangement uses TRBV15 and TRBJ2-5, with a tentative D call TRBD2 (6 bases). Germline V CDR1 and CDR2: LNHNV, YYDKDF (reference sequence). Between the trimmed V and J ends, which lost 0 bases and 1 base, there was a span of 12 bases. The CDR3 loop spans 16 amino acids. The CDR3 loop reads CATSREGTLFQETQYF. The CDR3 DNA reads as TGTGCCACCAGCAGAGAAGGGACTTTATTCCAAGAGACCCAGTACTTC.

The chain recombines TRBV4-2 with TRBJ2-6; 8 positions match TRBD2. The germline V gene encodes CDR1 LGHNA and CDR2 YNFKEQ. The CDR3 is made up of 19 amino acids. Trimming took 1 base from V and 3 from J; bases not matched to a gene: 11. CDR3 protein: CASSQVLGLASRGANVLTF. CDR3 nucleotide sequence: TGTGCCAGCAGCCAAGTGCTCGGACTAGCTTCCCGTGGGGCCAACGTCCTGACTTTC.

This clonotype has only a few counts. The V call is TRBV5-1, the J call TRBJ2-2, with no clear D. The CDR3 runs to 14 residues. The germline gives CDR1 SGHRS, CDR2 YFSETQ. The ends were cut back, 1 base at V and 3 bases at J, with 7 bases in the middle. In DNA form, the CDR3 reads TGCGCCAGCAGCTTGTTTGGATACACCGGGGAGCTGTTTTTT. Translating it yields CASSLFGYTGELFF.